This T cell receptor beta chain came from a study of T-cell memory formation after mild COVID-19. With respect to this clonotype: What it recognizes is unknown.

TCRdb recomputed calls from the 5' RACE reads with MiXCR, one row per CDR3 protein. The table shows 450,000 or so distinct CDR3 sequences, with 20% to 25% occurring only once. The CDR3 is 14 amino acids. Losses at the gene ends were 1 base for V and 4 bases for J; bases not matched to a gene: 5. CDR1 is GTSNPN, CDR2 SVGIG, per germline (reference sequence). General observations from the study: There were some responding clones in pre-infection memory, which suggested that cross-reactive memory had joined. Among contracting clones, CD4+ were mainly CM/EM and CD8+ enriched in EMRA.

This chain connects TRBV30 to TRBJ1-2; 8 positions agree with TRBD1. Sequenced sample: PBMCs or a T cell subset sorted from them (not recorded which). This receptor was taken from an adult woman who had mild COVID-19 (a few samples of this study predate the infection). Cell type and time point are not known. The CDR3 sequence is CAWSAGQGVYGYTF. The CDR3 coding sequence is TGTGCCTGGAGTGCCGGACAGGGTGTCTATGGCTACACCTTC.